This entry is about one TCR beta chain. Its target antigen remains unknown. Base qualities are not at hand, and no much larger clone is one base apart. The record originates from a study of regulatory dendritic cells for organ transplantation (dated 2017 in TCRdb). In the study overall: Sorted naive and memory CD4+ and CD8+ T cells had their TCRbeta repertoires sequenced both before and after allostimulation with either regulatory or mature dendritic cells.

FACS was used to sort CD4+ or CD8+ cells into naive T cells (CD45RA+) and memory T cells (CD45RO+). T cells for TCR sequencing came from two healthy control subjects. For the mixed lymphocyte reactions, sorted T cell subsets left unstimulated acted as baseline controls. The Qiagen DNeasy Blood & Tissue Kit was used to extract genomic DNA. The study at large found these results: Of the resting subsets, memory CD8+ T cells had the largest number of alloreactive TCR clonotypes. In both subjects, allostimulation led to expansion of memory CD8+ clones, although regulatory dendritic cells appeared to cause more limited expansion than mature dendritic cells did. Naive CD4+ and CD8+ T cells showed highly diverse repertoires, whereas memory cells were less diverse and memory CD8+ cells were the most oligoclonal. Sequencing was done in only a couple of subjects, and the authors reported considerable heterogeneity between individuals in the alloreactive memory CD8+ T cell pool.

Including the terminal cysteine and phenylalanine, the CDR3 comprises 15 residues. CDR3 DNA is the only sequence kept; it has 45 bases, read in frame from the first base. Ends trimmed: V by 1 base, J by 7 bases; bases unmatched to a gene: 8. The CDR1 and CDR2 encoded by the germline V gene (reference sequence) are SEHNR and FQNEAQ. TCRbeta CDR3 regions were amplified by multiplexed two-step PCR using Vbeta-specific forward primers and Jbeta-specific reverse primers. Through the immunoSEQ service, the TCRbeta libraries were run on an Illumina instrument for sequencing. Regarding the original processing steps: V, D and J genes were assigned using IMGT annotation, and counts were corrected for multiplex PCR bias using synthetic CDR3 analogues. The immunoSEQ Analyzer calculated repertoire clonality as one minus the normalized Shannon entropy. Clonal expansion was defined using Fisher's exact test with Benjamini-Hochberg false discovery rate control and a two-tailed threshold of P<0.01. The table was pulled from immuneACCESS by TCRdb, which kept in-frame rearrangements only. Such tables lose some clones; where checked, under half of the loss comes from unresolved V genes, and the rest has no known cause. From that table come the V and J calls and clone size; the DNA was used to work out D and trimming. Here the sample has 25,000 to 30,000 clones; under 90% occur a single time. Clones ranked in the top ten supply approximately 0.43% of the sample.

The TCR was taken from a human donor in good health. Sequences were obtained from naive CD8+ T cells from blood. Per the publication, the cell subset or site label means: CD45RA+ naive T cells. The V and J genes are TRBV7-9 and TRBJ2-7; TRBD2 lines up with 9 middle nucleotides. The CDR3 reads as follows: CASSLDGLAGSEQYF. The DNA sequence reads TGTGCCAGCAGCTTAGATGGGCTAGCGGGGTCTGAGCAGTACTTC.